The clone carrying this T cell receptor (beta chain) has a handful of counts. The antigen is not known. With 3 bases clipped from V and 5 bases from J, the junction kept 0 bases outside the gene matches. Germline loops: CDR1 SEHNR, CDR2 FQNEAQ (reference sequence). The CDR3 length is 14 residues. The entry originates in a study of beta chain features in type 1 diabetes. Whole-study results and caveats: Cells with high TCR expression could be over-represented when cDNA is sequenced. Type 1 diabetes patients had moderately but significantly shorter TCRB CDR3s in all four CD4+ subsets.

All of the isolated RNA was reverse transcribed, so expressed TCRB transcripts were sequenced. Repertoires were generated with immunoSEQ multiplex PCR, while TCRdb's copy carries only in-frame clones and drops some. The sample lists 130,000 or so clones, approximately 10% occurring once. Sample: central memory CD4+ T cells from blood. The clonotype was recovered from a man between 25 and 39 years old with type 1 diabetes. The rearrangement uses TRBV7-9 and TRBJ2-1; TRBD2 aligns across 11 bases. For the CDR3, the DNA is TGTGCCAGCAGCTTGGGACTAGCGGACAATGAGCAGTTCTTC. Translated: CASSLGLADNEQFF.